This T cell receptor (beta chain) was sequenced during a study of T cells in Graves' hyperthyroidism and ophthalmopathy. TCR beta CDR3 regions were amplified from RNA. HTBI primers were the set used in a first-round RT-PCR of the TCR CDR3. TCRdb reanalysed the multiplex PCR reads using MiXCR and keeps one entry per CDR3 protein. Of approximately 640,000 distinct CDR3 sequences in the sample, approximately 42% were seen once. This clonotype was counted only a few times. Its target is not known. Per the germline V gene, CDR1 is SNHLY and CDR2 is FYNNEI. This CDR3 region has 15 residues. The V segment lost 7 bases and the J segment 0 bases; nucleotides outside the gene matches: 8. Points from the study as a whole: A model of 13 V-J pairs discriminated ophthalmopathy from stable hyperthyroidism. Blood also held most thyroid clonotypes expanded beyond 0.001. Progression to ophthalmopathy was predicted a median of approximately 6.4 months early.

Uncontrolled infections, other autoimmune diseases, pregnancy or lactation led to exclusion of patients. The clonotype originates from an adult man with Graves' disease, either hyperthyroidism or ophthalmopathy (not recorded which). The gene calls are TRBV2 and TRBJ1-1; 7 nucleotides line up with TRBD1. Input material: peripheral blood or thyroid tissue (not recorded which). CDR3 protein: CASKGQVLMNTEAFF. The DNA of the CDR3 is TGTGCCAGCAAAGGACAGGTCCTCATGAACACTGAAGCTTTCTTT.